These 14 T cell receptor beta chains originate from one sample sequenced in a study of STAT5B mutations in CD4+ large granular lymphocyte leukemia. Sequencing was performed with immunoSEQ multiplex PCR; in TCRdb, only in-frame clones are kept and a portion is missing. There are some 35,000 clones in the sample; more than 65% occur only once, and about 2% lies in the top ten. The source material was CD4+ T cells from blood buffy coats. The receptors derive from a human donor in good health.

The chain employs TRBV7-9 and TRBJ2-3, with 8 bases fitting TRBD2. There are 15 residues in the CDR3. J lost 1 base, V lost 5 bases, and 5 bases had no gene match. From germline, CDR1 is SEHNR and CDR2 FQNEAQ (reference sequence). DNA of the CDR3: TGTGCCAGCAGCCGATCAGCGGGGGGCACAGATACGCAGTATTTT. It translates to CASSRSAGGTDTQYF. The full variable domain, in which reference TRBV7-9 and TRBJ2-3 provide the parts outside the CDR3, is DTGVSQNPRHKITKRGQNVTFRCDPISEHNRLYWYRQTLGQGPEFLTYFQNEAQLEKSRLLSDRFSAERPKGSFSTLEIQRTEQGDSAMYLCASSRSAGGTDTQYFGPGTRLTVL.

The chain combines TRBV19 with TRBJ1-1; perhaps TRBD1 as D (5 bases). V was clipped by 8 bases and J by 3 bases, with 13 bases between them. The CDR3 loop spans 13 amino acids. Germline V gene data show CDR1 as LNHDA and CDR2 as SQIVND (reference sequence). This chain's CDR3 is CASQDRPHTEAFF. The CDR3 DNA sequence: TGTGCCAGTCAAGACAGACCTCACACTGAAGCTTTCTTT.

The chain is built from TRBV29-1 and TRBJ1-1; D unresolved. The V gene lost 7 bases and the J gene lost 11 bases, with 20 bases spanning the gap. Germline CDR1 and CDR2: SQVTM and ANQGSEA. The CDR3 is made up of 12 amino acids. CDR3 in amino acids: CSARTNYGEAFF. CDR3 coding DNA: TGCAGCGCCAGAACTAACTACGGGGAGGCTTTCTTT.

This clone appeared a few times. The chain employs TRBV19 and TRBJ1-2; TRBD1 aligns across 8 bases. The V gene's germline CDR1 is LNHDA and CDR2 SQIVND (reference sequence). V trimming: 3 bases; J trimming: 0 bases; junction bases outside the gene matches: 3. This CDR3 contains 15 residues. The CDR3 nucleotides read TGTGCCAGTAGTATCCAGGGGGCGACTAACTATGGCTACACCTTC. This codes for CASSIQGATNYGYTF.

The chain recombines TRBV2 with TRBJ2-7, with a weak D call TRBD1 (5 bases). Trimming took 4 bases from V and 2 from J, leaving 12 bases between them. CDR1 SNHLY and CDR2 FYNNEI come from the germline V gene. This CDR3 spans 14 amino acids. CDR3 residues: CASSVNRNTYEQYF. The CDR3 DNA reads TGTGCCAGCAGTGTAAACAGGAATACCTACGAGCAGTACTTC.

This chain connects TRBV29-1 to TRBJ2-2; D is perhaps TRBD1 (5 bases). The ends were cut back, 4 bases at V and 4 bases at J, with 13 bases in the middle. The CDR3 sequence is 14 residues long. The germline CDR1 and CDR2 sequences are SQVTM and ANQGSEA. The CDR3 spells CSVAGLTGTGELFF. In DNA, the CDR3 is TGCAGCGTTGCAGGGCTGACGGGCACCGGGGAGCTGTTTTTT.

The CDR3 nucleotides are TGTGCCAGCAGCTCGAACCAAGGGCCAGATACGCAGTATTTT. It translates to CASSSNQGPDTQYF. The rearrangement joins TRBV7-6 to TRBJ2-3, with D unresolved. CDR3 length equals 14 residues. Germline V gene lookup returns CDR1 SGHVS and CDR2 FNYEAQ. Trimming took 4 bases from V and 4 from J, leaving 12 bases between them.

In the case of this clone: Lacking the conserved final phenylalanine or tryptophan, this CDR3 likely reflects a read error. The limits of the CDR3 on the DNA are not certain, so only TCRdb's listed CDR3 is given. The rearrangement links TRBV5-6 to TRBJ1-2. Germline CDR1 SGHDT, CDR2 YYEEEE. The CDR3 length equals 8 residues, ends included. The CDR3 sequence: CASSLAWN.

The J gene is TRBJ2-7, the V gene TRBV2, with 8 bases aligning to TRBD1. Germline loops: CDR1 SNHLY, CDR2 FYNNEI. This CDR3 region has 14 residues. Germline trimming cut 7 bases from V and 0 bases from J; bases unmatched to any gene: 5. The CDR3 DNA reads as TGTGCCAGCACGGGACAGGCAAGCTCCTACGAGCAGTACTTC. It yields the protein CASTGQASSYEQYF.

The chain has TRBV5-4 and TRBJ1-2; the match to TRBD1 covers 8 bases. The V gene's germline CDR1 is SGHNT and CDR2 YYREEE (reference sequence). CDR3 size: 16 residues. Trimming took 0 bases from V and 0 from J; bases not matched to a gene: 4. CDR3 protein: CASSLAQGAANYGYTF. The DNA of the CDR3 is TGTGCCAGCAGCTTGGCTCAGGGGGCGGCTAACTATGGCTACACCTTC.

This chain connects TRBV10-2 to TRBJ2-7; 9 positions agree with TRBD1. The germline gives CDR1 WSHSY, CDR2 SAAADI. The CDR3 length is 14 residues. The trim removed 7 bases at V and 6 bases at J, leaving 10 bases unmatched. CDR3 residues: CASKQPGQGGEQYF. CDR3 DNA: TGCGCCAGCAAACAACCGGGACAGGGAGGCGAGCAGTACTTC.

The gene calls are TRBV5-1 and TRBJ2-3; 7 bases map to TRBD2. The CDR3 extends over 16 amino acids. V shed 0 bases and J 1 base; nucleotides not matched to a gene: 5. Germline CDR1 and CDR2: SGHRS and YFSETQ. This chain's CDR3 is CASSLESGGGTDTQYF. CDR3 DNA: TGCGCCAGCAGCTTGGAATCGGGGGGAGGCACAGATACGCAGTATTTT.

The chain combines TRBV5-4 with TRBJ1-2; D is unresolved. CDR1 is SGHNT, CDR2 YYREEE, per germline (reference sequence). The germline V and J ends were trimmed by 3 bases and 1 base, with 13 bases remaining between them. The CDR3 totals 15 residues. The CDR3 bases are TGTGCCAGCAGCTCAAGTCGGGTCTTTAACTATGGCTACACCTTC. Residues: CASSSSRVFNYGYTF.

The chain couples TRBV30 to TRBJ1-6; 9 bases align to TRBD1. The V segment lost 4 bases and the J segment 7 bases; nucleotides outside the gene matches: 8. This CDR3 has 15 residues. Germline CDR1 reads GTSNPN; CDR2 reads SVGIG (reference sequence). The CDR3 sequence is CAWNFRGTGNSPLHF. The CDR3 DNA follows: TGTGCCTGGAATTTTCGCGGGACAGGGAATTCACCCCTCCACTTT.